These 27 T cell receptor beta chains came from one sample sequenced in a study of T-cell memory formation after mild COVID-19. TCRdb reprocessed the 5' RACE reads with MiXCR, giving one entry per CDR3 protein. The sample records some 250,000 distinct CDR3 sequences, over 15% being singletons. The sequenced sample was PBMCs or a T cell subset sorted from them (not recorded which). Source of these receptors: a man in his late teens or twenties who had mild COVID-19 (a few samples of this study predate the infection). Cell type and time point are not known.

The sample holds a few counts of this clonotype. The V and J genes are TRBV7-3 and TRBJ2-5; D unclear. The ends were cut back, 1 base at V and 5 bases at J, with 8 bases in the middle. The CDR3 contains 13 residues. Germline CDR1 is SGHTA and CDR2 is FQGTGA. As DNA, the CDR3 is TGTGCCAGCAGCTTAATCCTGGAGGAGACCCAGTACTTC. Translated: CASSLILEETQYF.

CDR3 in DNA: TGTGCCAGTGCTAGCGGGGGGGCCTCGGAAGAGACCCAGTACTTC. Its protein is CASASGGASEETQYF. This chain uses TRBV6-2 or TRBV6-3 with TRBJ2-5, with 12 bases matching TRBD2. The ends lost 9 bases at V and 3 bases at J; junction bases unmatched: 8. Germline V gene data show CDR1 as MNHEY and CDR2 as SVGEGT. This CDR3 region has 15 residues.

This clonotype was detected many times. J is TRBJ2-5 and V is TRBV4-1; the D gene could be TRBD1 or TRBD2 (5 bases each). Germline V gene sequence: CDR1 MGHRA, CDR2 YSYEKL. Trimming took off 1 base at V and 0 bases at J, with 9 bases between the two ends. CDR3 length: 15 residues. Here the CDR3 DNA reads TGCGCCAGCAGCCAAGTGATGGGGGACCAAGAGACCCAGTACTTC. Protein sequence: CASSQVMGDQETQYF.

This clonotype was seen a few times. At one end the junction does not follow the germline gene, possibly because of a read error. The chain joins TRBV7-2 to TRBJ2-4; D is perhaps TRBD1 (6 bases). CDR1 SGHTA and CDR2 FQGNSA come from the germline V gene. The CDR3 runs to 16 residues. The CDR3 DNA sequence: TGTGCCAGCAGTTTAGGGGGAAGGGGAATGGCGGACATTCAGTACTTC. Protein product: CASSLGGRGMADIQYF. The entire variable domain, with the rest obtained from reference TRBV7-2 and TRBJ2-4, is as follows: GAGVSQSPSNKVTEKGKDVELRCDPISGHTALYWYRQSLGQGLEFLIYFQGNSAPDKSGLPSDRFSAERTGGSVSTLTIQRTQQEDSAVYLCASSLGGRGMADIQYFGAGTRLSVL.

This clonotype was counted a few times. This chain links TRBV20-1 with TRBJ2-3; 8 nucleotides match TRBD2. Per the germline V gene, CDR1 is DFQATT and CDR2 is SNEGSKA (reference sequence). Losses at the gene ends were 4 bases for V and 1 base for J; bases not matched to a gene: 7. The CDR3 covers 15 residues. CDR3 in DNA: TGCAGTGCTATAATCGGGACTAGACGCACAGATACGCAGTATTTT. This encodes CSAIIGTRRTDTQYF.

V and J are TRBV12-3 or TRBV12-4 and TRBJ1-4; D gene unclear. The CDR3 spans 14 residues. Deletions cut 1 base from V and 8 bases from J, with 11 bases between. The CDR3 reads CASSLVGRGEKLFF. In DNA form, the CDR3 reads TGTGCCAGCAGTTTAGTGGGTCGTGGAGAAAAACTGTTTTTT.

CDR3 loop: CASRLEVGDAYTF. In DNA, the CDR3 is TGCGCCAGCCGCCTAGAGGTGGGGGACGCATACACCTTC. This chain joins TRBV4-3 and TRBJ1-2, with a tentative D call TRBD1 (5 bases). V was pared by 8 bases and J by 11 bases, with 21 bases between. The CDR3 consists of 13 residues. The germline gives CDR1 LGHNA, CDR2 YSLEER.

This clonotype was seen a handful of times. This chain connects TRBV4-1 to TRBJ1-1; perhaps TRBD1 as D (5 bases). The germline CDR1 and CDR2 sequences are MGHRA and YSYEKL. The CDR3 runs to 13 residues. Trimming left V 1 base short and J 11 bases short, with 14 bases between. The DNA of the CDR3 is TGCGCCAGCAGCCAAGGATTAGGAGGGGATGCTTTCTTT. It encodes CASSQGLGGDAFF.

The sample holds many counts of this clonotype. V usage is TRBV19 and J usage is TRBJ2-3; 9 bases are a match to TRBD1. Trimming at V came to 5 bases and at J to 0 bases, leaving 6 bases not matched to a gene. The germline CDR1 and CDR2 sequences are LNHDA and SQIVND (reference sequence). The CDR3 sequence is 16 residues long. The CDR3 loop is CASSLAGTGSTDTQYF. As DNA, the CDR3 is TGTGCCAGTAGTCTCGCCGGGACAGGGAGCACAGATACGCAGTATTTT.

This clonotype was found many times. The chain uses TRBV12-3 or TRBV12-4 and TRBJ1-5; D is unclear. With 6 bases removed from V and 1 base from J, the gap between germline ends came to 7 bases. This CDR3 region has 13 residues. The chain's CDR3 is CASSLESNQPQHF. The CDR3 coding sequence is TGTGCCAGCAGCCTCGAGAGCAATCAGCCCCAGCATTTT.

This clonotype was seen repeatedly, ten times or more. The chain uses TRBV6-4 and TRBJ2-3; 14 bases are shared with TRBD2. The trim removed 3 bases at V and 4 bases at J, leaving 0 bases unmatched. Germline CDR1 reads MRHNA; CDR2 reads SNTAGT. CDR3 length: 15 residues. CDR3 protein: CASSETSGGADTQYF. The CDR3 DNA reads TGTGCCAGCAGTGAGACTAGCGGGGGGGCAGATACGCAGTATTTT.

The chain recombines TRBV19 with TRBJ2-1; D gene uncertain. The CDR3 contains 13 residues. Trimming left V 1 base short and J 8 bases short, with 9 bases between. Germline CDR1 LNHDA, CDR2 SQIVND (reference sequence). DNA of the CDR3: TGTGCCAGTAGTATAGGACCGGGTTATGAGCAGTTCTTC. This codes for CASSIGPGYEQFF.

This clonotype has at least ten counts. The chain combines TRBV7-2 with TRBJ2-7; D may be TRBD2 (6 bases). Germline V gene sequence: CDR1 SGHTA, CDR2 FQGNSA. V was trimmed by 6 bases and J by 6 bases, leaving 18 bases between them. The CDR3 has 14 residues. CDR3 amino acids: CASSYPGAAGEQYF. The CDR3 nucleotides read TGTGCCAGCAGTTATCCGGGAGCCGCGGGCGAGCAGTACTTC. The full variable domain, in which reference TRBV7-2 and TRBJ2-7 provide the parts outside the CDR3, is GAGVSQSPSNKVTEKGKDVELRCDPISGHTALYWYRQSLGQGLEFLIYFQGNSAPDKSGLPSDRFSAERTGGSVSTLTIQRTQQEDSAVYLCASSYPGAAGEQYFGPGTRLTVT.

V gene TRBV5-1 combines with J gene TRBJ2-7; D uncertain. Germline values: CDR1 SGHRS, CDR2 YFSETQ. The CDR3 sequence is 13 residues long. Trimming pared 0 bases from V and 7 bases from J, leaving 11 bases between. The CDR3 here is CASSLEPTQEQYF. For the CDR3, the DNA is TGCGCCAGCAGCTTGGAGCCGACGCAGGAGCAGTACTTC.

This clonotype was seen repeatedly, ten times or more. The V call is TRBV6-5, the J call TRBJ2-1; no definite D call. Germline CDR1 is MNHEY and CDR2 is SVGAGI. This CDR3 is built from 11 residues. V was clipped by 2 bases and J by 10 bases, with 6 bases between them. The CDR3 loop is CASSYGREQFF. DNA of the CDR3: TGTGCCAGCAGTTACGGTAGGGAGCAGTTCTTC.

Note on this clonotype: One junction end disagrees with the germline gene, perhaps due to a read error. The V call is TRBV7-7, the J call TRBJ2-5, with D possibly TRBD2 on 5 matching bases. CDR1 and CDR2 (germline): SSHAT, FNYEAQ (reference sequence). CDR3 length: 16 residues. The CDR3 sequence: CASSLVLKRYQETQYF. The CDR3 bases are TGTGCTAGCAGCTTAGTCTTGAAGCGGTACCAAGAGACCCAGTACTTC.

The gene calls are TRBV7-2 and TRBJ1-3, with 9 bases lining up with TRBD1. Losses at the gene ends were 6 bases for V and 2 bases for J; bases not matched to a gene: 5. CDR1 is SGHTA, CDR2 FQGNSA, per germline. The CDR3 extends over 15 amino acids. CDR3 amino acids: CASRPTGGTGNTIYF. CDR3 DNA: TGTGCCAGCAGGCCAACAGGGGGCACTGGAAACACCATATATTTT. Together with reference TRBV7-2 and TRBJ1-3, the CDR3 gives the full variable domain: GAGVSQSPSNKVTEKGKDVELRCDPISGHTALYWYRQSLGQGLEFLIYFQGNSAPDKSGLPSDRFSAERTGGSVSTLTIQRTQQEDSAVYLCASRPTGGTGNTIYFGEGSWLTVV.

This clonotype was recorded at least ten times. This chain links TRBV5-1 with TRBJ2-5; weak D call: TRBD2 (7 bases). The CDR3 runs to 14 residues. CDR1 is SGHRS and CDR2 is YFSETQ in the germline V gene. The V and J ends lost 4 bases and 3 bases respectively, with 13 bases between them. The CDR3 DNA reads TGCGCCAGCAGCAAAGGGGGGGCGGAAGAGACCCAGTACTTC. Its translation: CASSKGGAEETQYF.

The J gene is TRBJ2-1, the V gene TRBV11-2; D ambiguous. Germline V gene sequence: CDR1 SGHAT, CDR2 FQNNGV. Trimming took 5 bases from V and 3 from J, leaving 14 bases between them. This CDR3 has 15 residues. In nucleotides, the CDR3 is TGTGCCAGCAGCCCGCCCGGACCACGCTACAATGAGCAGTTCTTC. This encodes CASSPPGPRYNEQFF.

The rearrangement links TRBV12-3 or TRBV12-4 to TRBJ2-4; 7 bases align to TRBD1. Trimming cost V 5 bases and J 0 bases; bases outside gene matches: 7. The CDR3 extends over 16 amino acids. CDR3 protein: CASSRGQALAKNIQYF. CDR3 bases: TGTGCCAGCAGTCGCGGACAGGCACTAGCCAAAAACATTCAGTACTTC.

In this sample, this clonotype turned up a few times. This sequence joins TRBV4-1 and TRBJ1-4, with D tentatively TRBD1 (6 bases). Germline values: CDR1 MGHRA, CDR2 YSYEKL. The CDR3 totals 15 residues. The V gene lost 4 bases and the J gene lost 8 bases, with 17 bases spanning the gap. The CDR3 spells CASSPYGGSGEKLFF. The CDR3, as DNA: TGCGCCAGCAGCCCCTATGGGGGCTCGGGGGAAAAACTGTTTTTT.

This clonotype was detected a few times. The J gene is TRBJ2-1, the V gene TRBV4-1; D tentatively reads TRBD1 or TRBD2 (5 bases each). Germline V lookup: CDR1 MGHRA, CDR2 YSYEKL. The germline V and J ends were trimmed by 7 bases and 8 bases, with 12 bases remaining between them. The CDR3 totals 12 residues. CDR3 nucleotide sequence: TGCGCCAGCAATCAAGGGACGGATGAGCAGTTCTTC. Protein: CASNQGTDEQFF.

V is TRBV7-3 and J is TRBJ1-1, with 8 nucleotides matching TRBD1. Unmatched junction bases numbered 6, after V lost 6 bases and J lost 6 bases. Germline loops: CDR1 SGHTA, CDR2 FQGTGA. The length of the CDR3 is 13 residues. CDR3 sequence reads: CASRAQGAAEAFF. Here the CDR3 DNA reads TGTGCCAGCAGGGCCCAGGGGGCGGCTGAAGCTTTCTTT.

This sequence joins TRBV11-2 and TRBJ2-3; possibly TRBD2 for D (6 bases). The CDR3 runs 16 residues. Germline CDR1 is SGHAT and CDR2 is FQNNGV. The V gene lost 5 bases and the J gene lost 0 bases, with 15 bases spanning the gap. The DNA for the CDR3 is TGTGCCAGCAGCCCAATAACGGGGACTAGCACAGATACGCAGTATTTT. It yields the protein CASSPITGTSTDTQYF.

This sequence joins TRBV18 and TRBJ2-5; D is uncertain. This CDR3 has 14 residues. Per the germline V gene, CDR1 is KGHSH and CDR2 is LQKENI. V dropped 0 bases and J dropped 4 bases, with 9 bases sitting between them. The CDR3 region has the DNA TGTGCCAGCTCACCACCCCCGGCAGGAGAGACCCAGTACTTC. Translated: CASSPPPAGETQYF.

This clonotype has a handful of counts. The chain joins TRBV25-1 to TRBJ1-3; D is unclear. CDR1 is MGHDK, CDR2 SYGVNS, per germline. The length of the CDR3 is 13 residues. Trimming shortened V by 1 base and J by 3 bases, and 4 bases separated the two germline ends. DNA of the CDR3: TGTGCCAGCAGTGAATCGCATGGAAACACCATATATTTT. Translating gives CASSESHGNTIYF.

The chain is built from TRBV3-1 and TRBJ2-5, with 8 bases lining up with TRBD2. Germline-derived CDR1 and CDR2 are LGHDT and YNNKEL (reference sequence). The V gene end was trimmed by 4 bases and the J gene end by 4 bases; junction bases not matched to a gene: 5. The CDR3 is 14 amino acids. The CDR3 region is CASSPLAGRETQYF. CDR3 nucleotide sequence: TGTGCCAGCAGCCCTTTAGCGGGGCGAGAGACCCAGTACTTC.